The 6 T cell receptor beta chains presented below share a single source sample, sequenced in a study of blood T cells in healthy people across ages. Using a J-beta primer mix together with a sample-barcoded 5' primer, a second PCR was run for about 7 to 12 cycles. MiXCR, applied by TCRdb to the 5' RACE reads, yields one record per CDR3 protein. The table lists 1.5 million to 2 million distinct CDR3 sequences, 30% to 35% of them singletons. The material sequenced was blood. All receptors come from a woman between 25 and 40 years old in good health.

This clonotype was counted between two and nine times. The V gene is TRBV7-2, the J gene TRBJ2-7; 11 positions agree with TRBD2. Germline V CDR1 and CDR2: SGHTA, FQGNSA. This CDR3 comprises 18 residues. With 1 base clipped from V and 1 base from J, the junction kept 9 bases outside the gene matches. The CDR3 DNA reads TGTGCCAGCAGCTTAGATGTACTAGCGGGGGTAGGATCCTACGAGCAGTACTTC. Residues: CASSLDVLAGVGSYEQYF.

Details on this clonotype: A junction boundary mismatches the germline segment, possibly from a read error. The chain couples TRBV2 to TRBJ2-1; 11 bases are a match to TRBD2. The CDR3 is 16 amino acids. CDR1 SNHLY and CDR2 FYNNEI come from the germline V gene. In DNA, the CDR3 is TGTGCCGGCAGGCTCTTTCTCCGACTAGCGGGGTATGAGCAGTTCTTC. Residues: CAGRLFLRLAGYEQFF. The entire variable domain, with the rest obtained from reference TRBV2 and TRBJ2-1, is as follows: EPEVTQTPSHQVTQMGQEVILRCVPISNHLYFYWYRQILGQKVEFLVSFYNNEISEKSEIFDDQFSVERPDGSNFTLKIRSTKLEDSAMYFCAGRLFLRLAGYEQFFGPGTRLTVL.

The genes are TRBV25-1 and TRBJ2-1, with 8 bases fitting TRBD2. In germline, CDR1 is MGHDK, CDR2 SYGVNS. V trimming: 2 bases; J trimming: 7 bases; junction bases outside the gene matches: 13. The CDR3 has 17 amino acids. This chain's CDR3 is CASSERGGGGGRNEQFF. CDR3 DNA: TGTGCCAGCAGTGAACGGGGGGGCGGGGGAGGTAGGAATGAGCAGTTCTTC. The full variable domain, completed using reference TRBV25-1 and TRBJ2-1, is EADIYQTPRYLVIGTGKKITLECSQTMGHDKMYWYQQDPGMELHLIHYSYGVNSTEKGDLSSESTVSRIRTEHFPLTLESARPSHTSQYLCASSERGGGGGRNEQFFGPGTRLTVL.

The rearrangement links TRBV6-5 to TRBJ2-7, with D unresolved. V shed 3 bases and J shed 4 bases, with 19 bases lying between them. This CDR3 has 16 amino acids. Germline V lookup: CDR1 MNHEY, CDR2 SVGAGI. CDR3 sequence reads: CASSYSTPVVSYEQYF. The CDR3 DNA reads TGTGCCAGCAGTTATTCGACACCGGTGGTATCGTACGAGCAGTACTTC.

This clonotype was detected only a few times. The V call is TRBV7-9, the J call TRBJ2-1, with D hard to call. Trimming left V 0 bases short and J 4 bases short, with 10 bases between. The CDR3 is 15 amino acids. Germline V CDR1 and CDR2: SEHNR, FQNEAQ (reference sequence). The CDR3, as DNA: TGTGCCAGCAGCTTAGCCAATGGGCGGTACAATGAGCAGTTCTTC. Its protein is CASSLANGRYNEQFF.

The chain links TRBV20-1 to TRBJ1-2; D may be TRBD1 (5 bases). This CDR3 has 13 amino acids. CDR1 is DFQATT, CDR2 SNEGSKA, per germline (reference sequence). Trimming removed 6 bases from V and 2 bases from J, with 13 bases in between. CDR3 coding DNA: TGCAGTGCCGTTTCACGGGGGAACTATGGCTACACCTTC. This sequence encodes CSAVSRGNYGYTF.